This T cell receptor beta chain was identified in a study of post-analysis software for immune sequencing data. General observations from the study: The F measure placed samples prepared in the same batch into strongly shared clusters. Comparison of patients with controls showed five TRBV segments more frequent in patients, TRBV5-6, TRBV5-1 and TRBV20-1 among them.

The CDR3 covers 16 residues. Germline CDR1 and CDR2: SEHNR and FQNEAQ (reference sequence). The TCR beta cDNA libraries carried unique molecular identifiers. One entry per CDR3 protein results from TCRdb running MiXCR on the PCR reads. The data hold under 900,000 distinct CDR3 sequences, with roughly 58% observed a single time. Concerning this clonotype: The antigen remains unidentified. A read error may account for a junction end that differs from germline.

The sequenced sample was blood. The chain joins TRBV7-9 to TRBJ2-1; 9 positions agree with TRBD2. This TCR derives from a girl aged 5 to 17 with multiple sclerosis. The CDR3 loop is CASSLAAGGGYNEQFF. The CDR3 DNA reads as TGTGCCAGCAGCCTAGCAGCGGGAGGAGGGTACAATGAGCAGTTCTTC.